One sample yielded the 25 T cell receptor beta chains listed below, sequenced in a study of blood T cell repertoires in COVID-19. Generated by immunoSEQ multiplex PCR, the TCRdb table keeps only in-frame clones and is missing some. The sample holds 250,000 to 300,000 clones, 84% seen once. Source material: peripheral blood. These receptors were obtained from a man aged 55 to 70 with acute or convalescent COVID-19.

The chain has TRBV18 and TRBJ2-4, with TRBD2 matching over 8 bases. This CDR3 has 15 amino acids. J gave up 6 bases and V 3 bases, and 7 bases lay outside the gene matches. Germline CDR1 is KGHSH and CDR2 is LQKENI. The CDR3 region is CASSPKISGVNIQYF. The CDR3 DNA reads TGTGCCAGCTCACCCAAAATTAGCGGGGTAAACATTCAGTACTTC.

The CDR3 sequence is CASSLSGINYGYTF. As DNA, the CDR3 is TGTGCCAGCAGCTTGTCGGGTATTAACTATGGCTACACCTTC. The rearrangement joins TRBV5-8 to TRBJ1-2; D is ambiguous. Germline assignment: CDR1 SGHTS and CDR2 YDEGEE. V lost 1 base to trimming and J lost 1 base, with 8 bases between them. This CDR3 spans 14 amino acids.

This clone was seen only a few times. The gene calls are TRBV18 and TRBJ2-3, with 16 bases aligning to TRBD2. The CDR3 length is 18 residues. Trimming removed 4 bases from V and 4 bases from J; junction bases left unmatched: 8. Germline V gene sequence: CDR1 KGHSH, CDR2 LQKENI. The CDR3 coding sequence is TGTGCCAGCTCACTCCAAGGGACTAGCGGGGGGGCCGCAGATACGCAGTATTTT. It specifies CASSLQGTSGGAADTQYF.

This clone was counted only a few times. Additional DNA sequences in this sample encode the identical CDR3. This rearrangement joins TRBV7-6 to TRBJ1-5, with TRBD1 matching 8 bases. The germline gives CDR1 SGHVS, CDR2 FNYEAQ. V shed 1 base and J 2 bases; nucleotides not matched to a gene: 1. The CDR3 totals 15 residues. Written as DNA, the CDR3 is TGTGCCAGCAGCTTAGGGGGACAGGGCAATCAGCCCCAGCATTTT. Translation gives CASSLGGQGNQPQHF.

The CDR3 coding sequence is TGCACCAGCAGCCAAGGTCTAGCGGGATACAATGAGCAGTTCTTC. Protein: CTSSQGLAGYNEQFF. The chain uses TRBV1 and TRBJ2-1; TRBD2 was called by the table and not checked on the DNA. TRBV1 is a recognized pseudogene. This CDR3 comprises 15 residues.

The chain employs TRBV7-6 and TRBJ2-3, with unresolved D. This CDR3 contains 11 residues. Deletions cut 5 bases from V and 9 bases from J, with 9 bases between. Germline V lookup: CDR1 SGHVS, CDR2 FNYEAQ. The CDR3 bases are TGTGCCAGCAGCCCGGGTGTCACGCAGTATTTT. It encodes CASSPGVTQYF.

This chain uses TRBV7-9 with TRBJ2-1; weak D call: TRBD2 (6 bases). Trimming stripped 5 bases from V and 0 bases from J, with 14 bases between. This CDR3 is 16 amino acids long. Germline CDR1 reads SEHNR; CDR2 reads FQNEAQ (reference sequence). For the CDR3, the DNA is TGTGCCAGCAGCCCCGGAGGGGCGAGCTCCTACAATGAGCAGTTCTTC. Translating it yields CASSPGGASSYNEQFF.

This sequence joins TRBV10-2 and TRBJ2-1, with 9 bases lining up with TRBD2. The CDR3 runs 16 residues. Germline CDR1 is WSHSY and CDR2 is SAAADI. Trimming removed 0 bases from V and 5 bases from J; junction bases left unmatched: 5. The CDR3 bases are TGCGCCAGCAGTGAGTCTATGAGCGGGGGGAACAATGAGCAGTTCTTC. It specifies CASSESMSGGNNEQFF.

The chain joins TRBV5-6 to TRBJ1-2; 9 bases agree with TRBD1. This CDR3 spans 15 amino acids. Looked up from germline, CDR1 is SGHDT and CDR2 is YYEEEE. The trim removed 0 bases at V and 6 bases at J, leaving 6 bases unmatched. The CDR3 coding sequence is TGTGCCAGCAGCTTGGTAGGACAGGGGAGGAATGGCTACACCTTC. Protein product: CASSLVGQGRNGYTF.

The gene calls are TRBV30 and TRBJ2-5; D not certain. Germline V gives CDR1 GTSNPN, CDR2 SVGIG (reference sequence). The CDR3 consists of 13 residues. V was pared by 1 base and J by 1 base, with 7 bases between. The CDR3 spells CAWSGVSQETQYF. CDR3 DNA: TGTGCCTGGAGTGGCGTGTCCCAAGAGACCCAGTACTTC. The whole variable domain, filled in from reference TRBV30 and TRBJ2-5, reads SQTIHQWPATLVQPVGSPLSLECTVEGTSNPNLYWYRQAAGRGLQLLFYSVGIGQISSEVPQNLSASRPQDRQFILSSKKLLLSDSGFYLCAWSGVSQETQYFGPGTRLLVL.

J is TRBJ2-5 and V is TRBV6-5, with TRBD1 matching over 8 bases. The V gene's germline CDR1 is MNHEY and CDR2 SVGAGI. There are 13 residues in the CDR3. V shed 8 bases, J shed 2 bases, and the junction held 4 bases outside the gene matches. The CDR3 DNA follows: TGTGCCAGCGGGGGACAGGTTCAAGAGACCCAGTACTTC. It specifies CASGGQVQETQYF.

CDR3 amino acids: CAIRGDWVAGVNEQFF. The CDR3, as DNA: TGTGCCATCAGGGGGGACTGGGTAGCGGGGGTCAATGAGCAGTTCTTC. V is TRBV10-3 and J is TRBJ2-1; 9 bases match TRBD2. Looked up from germline, CDR1 is ENHRY and CDR2 is SYGVKD. There are 16 residues in the CDR3. V gave up 6 bases and J gave up 6 bases; unmatched junction bases: 12.

This chain uses TRBV5-1 with TRBJ2-2; a weak D match, TRBD2 (6 bases). Deletions cut 4 bases from V and 1 base from J, with 11 bases between. The CDR3 has 15 amino acids. CDR1 and CDR2 (germline): SGHRS, YFSETQ. In DNA, the CDR3 is TGCGCCAGCAGCCCGGACGGGAGGAACACCGGGGAGCTGTTTTTT. Its translation: CASSPDGRNTGELFF.

The chain employs TRBV2 and TRBJ2-1, with 8 bases fitting TRBD2. V trimming: 7 bases; J trimming: 5 bases; junction bases outside the gene matches: 13. Germline CDR1 reads SNHLY; CDR2 reads FYNNEI. The CDR3 runs to 16 residues. CDR3 DNA: TGTGCCAGCACCTCCCTCCCGGGACTAGAAGACAATGAGCAGTTCTTC. Amino acid sequence: CASTSLPGLEDNEQFF.

This chain connects TRBV5-1 to TRBJ2-5, with D perhaps TRBD1 (6 bases). Per the germline V gene, CDR1 is SGHRS and CDR2 is YFSETQ. The V and J ends lost 3 bases and 1 base respectively, with 16 bases between them. The CDR3 spans 16 residues. CDR3 sequence: CASSWGRQVRQETQYF. CDR3 DNA sequence: TGCGCCAGCAGCTGGGGTAGACAGGTACGCCAAGAGACCCAGTACTTC. Supplemented by reference TRBV5-1 and TRBJ2-5, the full variable domain reads KAGVTQTPRYLIKTRGQQVTLSCSPISGHRSVSWYQQTPGQGLQFLFEYFSETQRNKGNFPGRFSGRQFSNSRSEMNVSTLELGDSALYLCASSWGRQVRQETQYFGPGTRLLVL.

The rearrangement links TRBV7-6 to TRBJ2-2, with D hard to call. Trimming cost V 2 bases and J 0 bases, with 10 bases left between them. This CDR3 is 16 amino acids long. Germline V gene lookup returns CDR1 SGHVS and CDR2 FNYEAQ. As DNA, the CDR3 is TGTGCCAGCAGCTTACTGTCAGGCACGAACACCGGGGAGCTGTTTTTT. Protein sequence: CASSLLSGTNTGELFF.

This clone was found once. The gene calls are TRBV7-2 and TRBJ2-3; 7 nucleotides line up with TRBD2. Germline V gene lookup returns CDR1 SGHTA and CDR2 FQGNSA. V lost 0 bases and J lost 6; bases outside the gene matches: 9. This CDR3 is 16 amino acids long. CDR3 loop: CASSLALGLMSDTQYF. The CDR3 DNA reads TGTGCCAGCAGCTTAGCGCTGGGACTAATGTCGGATACGCAGTATTTT. The variable domain in full, completed from reference TRBV7-2 and TRBJ2-3, reads GAGVSQSPSNKVTEKGKDVELRCDPISGHTALYWYRQSLGQGLEFLIYFQGNSAPDKSGLPSDRFSAERTGGSVSTLTIQRTQQEDSAVYLCASSLALGLMSDTQYFGPGTRLTVL.

This chain uses TRBV29-1 with TRBJ1-2, with D maybe TRBD1 (5 bases). CDR3 size: 14 residues. The germline V and J ends were trimmed by 6 bases and 4 bases, with 18 bases remaining between them. Germline CDR1 reads SQVTM; CDR2 reads ANQGSEA. The CDR3 nucleotides are TGCAGCGTAAGAAGTACACAGGTCGGCTATGGCTACACCTTC. The encoded protein is CSVRSTQVGYGYTF.

The V gene is TRBV24-1, the J gene TRBJ2-7; no clear D gene. This CDR3 is built from 13 residues. Between the trimmed V and J ends, which lost 11 bases and 7 bases, there was a span of 20 bases. Germline V gene data show CDR1 as KGHDR and CDR2 as SFDVKD. The CDR3 nucleotides are TGTGCCAAATTGAGGCCATCGGATGGGGAGCAGTACTTC. As protein: CAKLRPSDGEQYF.

The V call is TRBV5-1, the J call TRBJ2-3; no definite D call. This CDR3 region has 16 residues. Trimming removed 2 bases at V and 5 bases at J, with 18 bases between. In germline, CDR1 is SGHRS, CDR2 YFSETQ. CDR3 protein: CASSFLPEARGDTQYF. DNA for the CDR3: TGCGCCAGCAGCTTTCTCCCAGAAGCGCGAGGAGATACGCAGTATTTT.

This chain links TRBV2 with TRBJ1-2; TRBD1 aligns across 7 bases. The CDR3 extends over 14 amino acids. From germline, CDR1 is SNHLY and CDR2 FYNNEI. With V trimmed by 8 bases and J by 5 bases, 11 bases remained unmatched. This CDR3 is CASLTGADGYGYTF. DNA of the CDR3: TGTGCCAGCCTAACAGGGGCCGACGGATATGGCTACACCTTC.

This chain links TRBV27 with TRBJ2-7, with D tentatively TRBD1 (5 bases). Trimming pared 5 bases from V and 2 bases from J, leaving 16 bases between. CDR3 length: 15 amino acids. Germline CDR1 reads MNHEY; CDR2 reads SMNVEV (reference sequence). The CDR3, as DNA: TGTGCCAGCAGTCCCCGCTCAGGGTGGGCCTACGAGCAGTACTTC. It translates to CASSPRSGWAYEQYF.

This clone came up once. The V gene is TRBV24-1, the J gene TRBJ1-1; D not certain. The CDR3 totals 13 residues. Trimming took off 7 bases at V and 1 base at J, with 9 bases between the two ends. Germline V CDR1 and CDR2: KGHDR, SFDVKD. The CDR3 DNA follows: TGTGCCACCAGGAGGGAGGAGAACACTGAAGCTTTCTTT. Translation gives CATRREENTEAFF.

The CDR3 DNA is TGTGCCAGCAGCTTAGTGACGGGCAGGACAGGTTCACCCCTCCACTTT. It encodes CASSLVTGRTGSPLHF. The chain combines TRBV7-2 with TRBJ1-6; TRBD1 aligns across 7 bases. Germline V gives CDR1 SGHTA, CDR2 FQGNSA. V gave up 1 base and J gave up 9 bases; unmatched junction bases: 9. The CDR3 runs 16 residues.

V gene TRBV2 combines with J gene TRBJ1-5; D not certain. V dropped 5 bases and J dropped 1 base, with 12 bases sitting between them. The CDR3 is 15 residues long. CDR1 and CDR2 (germline): SNHLY, FYNNEI. The CDR3 here is CASSQGRESNQPQHF. In nucleotides, the CDR3 is TGTGCCAGCAGTCAAGGTCGGGAAAGCAATCAGCCCCAGCATTTT.